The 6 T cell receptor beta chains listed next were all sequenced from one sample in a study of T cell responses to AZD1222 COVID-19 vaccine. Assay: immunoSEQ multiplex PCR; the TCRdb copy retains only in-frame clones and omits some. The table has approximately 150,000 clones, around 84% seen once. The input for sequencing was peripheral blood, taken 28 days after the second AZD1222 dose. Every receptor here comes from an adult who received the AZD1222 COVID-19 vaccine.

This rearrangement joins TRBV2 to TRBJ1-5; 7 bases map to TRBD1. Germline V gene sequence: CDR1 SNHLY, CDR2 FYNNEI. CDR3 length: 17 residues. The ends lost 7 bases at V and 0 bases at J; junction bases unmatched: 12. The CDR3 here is CASTVDREVNSNQPQHF. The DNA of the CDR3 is TGTGCCAGCACCGTTGACAGGGAAGTTAATAGCAATCAGCCCCAGCATTTT.

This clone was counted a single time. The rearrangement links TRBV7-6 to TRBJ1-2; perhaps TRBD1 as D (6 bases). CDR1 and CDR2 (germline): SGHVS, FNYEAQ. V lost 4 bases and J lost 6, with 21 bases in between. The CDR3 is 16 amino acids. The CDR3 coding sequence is TGTGCCAGCAGCTCGACAGGAATGGGATTTATTCATGGCTACACCTTC. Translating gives CASSSTGMGFIHGYTF. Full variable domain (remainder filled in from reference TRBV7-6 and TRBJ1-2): GAGVSQSPRYKVTKRGQDVALRCDPISGHVSLYWYRQALGQGPEFLTYFNYEAQQDKSGLPNDRFSAERPEGSISTLTIQRTEQRDSAMYRCASSSTGMGFIHGYTFGSGTRLTVV.

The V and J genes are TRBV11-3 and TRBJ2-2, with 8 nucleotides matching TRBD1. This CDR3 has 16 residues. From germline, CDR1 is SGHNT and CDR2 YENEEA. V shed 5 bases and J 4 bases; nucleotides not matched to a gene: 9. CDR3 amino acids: CASSPNRQGTTGELFF. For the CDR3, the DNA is TGTGCCAGCAGCCCCAATCGACAGGGGACCACCGGGGAGCTGTTTTTT.

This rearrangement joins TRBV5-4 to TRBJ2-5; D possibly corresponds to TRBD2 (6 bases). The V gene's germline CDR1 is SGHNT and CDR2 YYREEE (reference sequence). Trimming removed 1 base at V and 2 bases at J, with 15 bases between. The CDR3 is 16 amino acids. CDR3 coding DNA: TGTGCCAGCAGCTTGAAACGGGACTTAACACAAGAGACCCAGTACTTC. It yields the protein CASSLKRDLTQETQYF.

CDR3 residues: CASVSRGGNQPQHF. The CDR3 nucleotides are TGTGCCAGCGTCTCGAGGGGAGGCAATCAGCCCCAGCATTTT. The chain is built from TRBV5-8 and TRBJ1-5; weak D call: TRBD1 (5 bases). V shed 7 bases and J shed 2 bases, with 13 bases lying between them. CDR1 and CDR2 (germline): SGHTS, YDEGEE. The CDR3 is 14 residues long.

DNA for the CDR3: TGTGCCAGCAGTCCTCTGGGACGTTACGAGAACACTGAAGCTTTCTTT. This encodes CASSPLGRYENTEAFF. This chain joins TRBV27 and TRBJ1-1; possible D gene TRBD1, 5 bases. The CDR3 runs 16 residues. CDR1 and CDR2 from the germline V gene are MNHEY and SMNVEV (reference sequence). With 5 bases removed from V and 1 base from J, the gap between germline ends came to 17 bases.